This T cell receptor (beta chain) was identified during a study of blood T cells in healthy people across ages. Overall study context: Per two T cells, about one barcoded beta molecule was captured through template switching.

Germline-derived CDR1 and CDR2 are SQVTM and ANQGSEA. This CDR3 is 12 amino acids long. The ends were cut back, 3 bases at V and 2 bases at J, with 6 bases in the middle. Study conclusions and caveats: Conclusively comparing naive with antigen-experienced cells was impossible with unsorted PBMCs. In the absence of known donor CMV status, changes in expanded clonotypes were possibly confounded. Per-million-T-cell TCR beta diversity fell roughly linearly with age.

A second PCR, run for roughly 7 to 12 cycles, used a sample-barcoded 5' primer plus a J-beta primer mix. MiXCR was run by TCRdb on the 5' RACE reads, yielding one entry per CDR3 protein. Of approximately 730,000 distinct CDR3 sequences in the sample, about 40% were seen once. This clonotype was observed a few times. Its antigen remains unidentified. The V gene is TRBV29-1, the J gene TRBJ2-3; D is unclear. The sequence came from a woman aged 55-75 years in good health. The sample comprised blood. CDR3 coding DNA: TGCAGCGTTGACTCTCACACAGATACGCAGTATTTT. Translating gives CSVDSHTDTQYF.